A single sample is the source of the 14 T cell receptor beta chains below, sequenced in a study of blood T cell repertoires in COVID-19. The assay was immunoSEQ multiplex PCR, and TCRdb's table has in-frame clones only and misses some. Seen here are 95,000 to 100,000 clones, around 94% observed once, and the top ten hold less than 7.5%. The sequenced material came from peripheral blood. These receptor sequences come from a man aged 45-65 years with active COVID-19.

The V call is TRBV7-9, the J call TRBJ1-2; 7 bases align to TRBD1. V shed 8 bases, J shed 8 bases, and the junction held 14 bases outside the gene matches. Germline V gives CDR1 SEHNR, CDR2 FQNEAQ (reference sequence). This CDR3 has 14 residues. CDR3 bases: TGTGCCAGCTCCTACTACTTGACAGGGAGCGGCTACACCTTC. It yields the protein CASSYYLTGSGYTF.

The chain is built from TRBV19 and TRBJ2-7; 10 nucleotides match TRBD2. After removal of 4 bases from V and 3 bases from J, the junction contained 6 bases not matched to a gene. Germline values: CDR1 LNHDA, CDR2 SQIVND (reference sequence). The CDR3 contains 15 residues. CDR3 nucleotide sequence: TGTGCCAGTAGTACCCGAGGGACTAGCGACTACGAGCAGTACTTC. This sequence encodes CASSTRGTSDYEQYF.

This sequence joins TRBV25-1 and TRBJ2-1, with D possibly being TRBD1 (6 bases). Trimming left V 8 bases short and J 6 bases short, with 8 bases between. The germline V gene has CDR1 MGHDK and CDR2 SYGVNS. This CDR3 has 11 residues. CDR3 residues: CASQGFNEQFF. For the CDR3, the DNA is TGTGCCAGCCAGGGGTTCAATGAGCAGTTCTTC.

This sequence joins TRBV5-4 and TRBJ2-1; 15 bases are a match to TRBD2. With 3 bases clipped from V and 9 bases from J, the junction kept 7 bases outside the gene matches. From germline, CDR1 is SGHNT and CDR2 YYREEE (reference sequence). CDR3 length: 16 residues. The CDR3 DNA sequence: TGTGCCAGCAGCTCCCGACCGGGACTAGCGGGAGGTGAGCAGTTCTTC. Translated: CASSSRPGLAGGEQFF.

The gene calls are TRBV7-9 and TRBJ2-7, with D unresolved. V lost 5 bases and J lost 1, with 9 bases in between. Germline CDR1 is SEHNR and CDR2 is FQNEAQ (reference sequence). This CDR3 is built from 13 residues. The chain's CDR3 is CASSPTESYEQYF. The CDR3 nucleotides read TGTGCCAGCAGCCCAACAGAGTCCTACGAGCAGTACTTC.

This clone has a handful of counts. The rearrangement uses TRBV11-2 and TRBJ2-3; a weak D match, TRBD2 (7 bases). Per germline, CDR1 SGHAT and CDR2 FQNNGV. There are 15 residues in the CDR3. V lost 6 bases to trimming and J lost 4 bases, with 17 bases between them. DNA of the CDR3: TGTGCCAGCAGAGGGGGTAGCGGGTACCCAGATACGCAGTATTTT. Its translation is CASRGGSGYPDTQYF.

The V call is TRBV6-6, the J call TRBJ2-1; TRBD1 matches at 9 bases. V lost 6 bases, J lost 5 bases, and 2 bases stayed unmatched. Germline CDR1 and CDR2: MNHNY and SVGAGI (reference sequence). The CDR3 covers 13 residues. The CDR3 reads CASRGQGDNEQFF. The CDR3 region has the DNA TGTGCCAGCAGGGGACAGGGTGACAATGAGCAGTTCTTC.

A single count supports this clone. The chain recombines TRBV4-2 with TRBJ2-3; D is unresolved. Per the germline V gene, CDR1 is LGHNA and CDR2 is YNFKEQ. The CDR3 extends over 16 amino acids. Between the trimmed V and J ends, which lost 0 bases and 0 bases, there was a span of 10 bases. CDR3 sequence reads: CASSQDVSVSTDTQYF. For the CDR3, the DNA is TGTGCCAGCAGCCAAGACGTCTCGGTTAGCACAGATACGCAGTATTTT.

J is TRBJ1-1 and V is TRBV28; the D gene is possibly TRBD1 (6 bases). CDR1 is MDHEN, CDR2 SYDVKM, per germline. The CDR3 covers 15 residues. V lost 3 bases and J 2 bases, leaving 13 bases between the germline ends. The CDR3 nucleotides read TGTGCCAGCAGTTTGTTCAGGGGAAGAAACACTGAAGCTTTCTTT. Translating gives CASSLFRGRNTEAFF. The full variable domain, its missing parts supplied by reference TRBV28 and TRBJ1-1, is DVKVTQSSRYLVKRTGEKVFLECVQDMDHENMFWYRQDPGLGLRLIYFSYDVKMKEKGDIPEGYSVSREKKERFSLILESASTNQTSMYLCASSLFRGRNTEAFFGQGTRLTVV.

The chain has TRBV12-3 or TRBV12-4 and TRBJ2-1, with no clear D. V lost 7 bases to trimming and J lost 6 bases, with 10 bases between them. The CDR3 loop spans 12 amino acids. CDR3: CASTTTLNEQFF. In DNA, the CDR3 is TGTGCCAGCACTACCACCCTCAATGAGCAGTTCTTC.

The chain combines TRBV6-5 with TRBJ1-1; a weak D match, TRBD1 (6 bases). The ends were cut back, 6 bases at V and 1 base at J, with 15 bases in the middle. This CDR3 spans 15 amino acids. Looked up from germline, CDR1 is MNHEY and CDR2 is SVGAGI. CDR3 region: CASRPIQGANTEAFF. CDR3 DNA: TGTGCCAGCAGACCCATACAGGGTGCGAACACTGAAGCTTTCTTT.

The chain uses TRBV28 and TRBJ1-2; no clear D. Trimming left V 11 bases short and J 0 bases short, with 10 bases between. The germline CDR1 and CDR2 sequences are MDHEN and SYDVKM. The CDR3 contains 12 residues. In nucleotides, the CDR3 is TGTGCCTGCCAGGCCCCTAACTATGGCTACACCTTC. Translating gives CACQAPNYGYTF.

This clone is a singleton in its sample. The chain uses TRBV7-2 and TRBJ2-1; TRBD1 agrees at 7 bases. The CDR3 consists of 15 residues. J gave up 8 bases and V 1 base, and 8 bases lay outside the gene matches. Looked up from germline, CDR1 is SGHTA and CDR2 is FQGNSA. CDR3 DNA: TGTGCCAGCAGCTTAGAGACAGGGCCCATGGATGAGCAGTTCTTC. Translating it yields CASSLETGPMDEQFF.

The V call is TRBV12-3 or TRBV12-4, the J call TRBJ2-4; 9 bases line up with TRBD1. There are 12 residues in the CDR3. V shed 10 bases, J shed 4 bases, and the junction held 2 bases outside the gene matches. In DNA form, the CDR3 reads TGTGCCACCGGGACAGGGAAAAACATTCAGTACTTC. It translates to CATGTGKNIQYF.